The 18 T cell receptor beta chains below all came from one sample that was sequenced in a study of shared clonotypes between healthy human individuals. The table came from immunoSEQ multiplex PCR; TCRdb's copy has only in-frame clones and leaves some out. The table records approximately 350,000 clones, approximately 74% of them present only once. The sample consisted of memory CD4+ T cells sorted from blood. Subset described: CD45RA-negative fraction. These receptor sequences come from a man aged 25 to 45 in good health.

This clone was observed many times. This chain connects TRBV15 to TRBJ1-5, with D possibly TRBD1 on 5 matching bases. The CDR3 is 17 residues long. Germline loops: CDR1 LNHNV, CDR2 YYDKDF (reference sequence). V was trimmed by 3 bases and J by 2 bases, leaving 17 bases between them. The CDR3 DNA reads as TGTGCCACCAGCAGCCATCAGGGTATTAGGGGCAATCAGCCCCAGCATTTT. Its protein is CATSSHQGIRGNQPQHF.

This clone was detected once. The chain recombines TRBV28 with TRBJ2-7; maybe TRBD2 (5 bases). Per the germline V gene, CDR1 is MDHEN and CDR2 is SYDVKM. V lost 2 bases and J lost 1, with 9 bases in between. CDR3 length: 14 residues. CDR3 protein: CASSLMGGSYEQYF. In DNA, the CDR3 is TGTGCCAGCAGTTTAATGGGCGGGTCCTACGAGCAGTACTTC.

The CDR3: CASSGKSGMNEKLFF. The CDR3 nucleotides are TGCGCCAGCAGCGGAAAGTCAGGGATGAATGAAAAACTGTTTTTT. This chain joins TRBV5-1 and TRBJ1-4, with a possible D match to TRBD1 (5 bases). The CDR3 covers 15 residues. Germline V gene lookup returns CDR1 SGHRS and CDR2 YFSETQ. Deletions cut 4 bases from V and 5 bases from J, with 15 bases between.

The V call is TRBV13, the J call TRBJ2-1, with D possibly called TRBD1 or TRBD2 (7 bases each). This CDR3 contains 13 residues. The germline gives CDR1 PRHDT, CDR2 FYEKMQ (reference sequence). Trimming pared 3 bases from V and 14 bases from J, leaving 17 bases between. CDR3 bases: TGTGCCAGCAGCTTGGACAGGACCGGGACTAAGTTCTTC. This codes for CASSLDRTGTKFF.

The chain uses TRBV10-3 and TRBJ2-3; D perhaps matches TRBD2 (5 bases). With 7 bases removed from V and 0 bases from J, the gap between germline ends came to 8 bases. CDR1 and CDR2 from the germline V gene are ENHRY and SYGVKD. The length of the CDR3 is 13 residues. CDR3 in amino acids: CAIMRDSTDTQYF. CDR3 DNA: TGTGCCATCATGAGGGATAGCACAGATACGCAGTATTTT.

The chain couples TRBV5-1 to TRBJ1-3; perhaps TRBD1 as D (5 bases). The CDR3 extends over 16 amino acids. Trimming took off 6 bases at V and 8 bases at J, with 24 bases between the two ends. Germline CDR1 reads SGHRS; CDR2 reads YFSETQ. The DNA for the CDR3 is TGCGCCAGCACCGAATCACCCGCGACAGCCGGGGACACCATATATTTT. Its translation is CASTESPATAGDTIYF.

The chain has TRBV7-9 and TRBJ2-7, with D hard to call. The germline V and J ends were trimmed by 2 bases and 2 bases, with 7 bases remaining between them. Germline assignment: CDR1 SEHNR and CDR2 FQNEAQ (reference sequence). The CDR3 runs 13 residues. CDR3 sequence reads: CASSLKGPYEQYF. The CDR3 coding sequence is TGTGCCAGCAGCTTAAAAGGGCCCTACGAGCAGTACTTC.

The V call is TRBV5-1, the J call TRBJ2-7; D not certain. Germline assignment: CDR1 SGHRS and CDR2 YFSETQ. V was clipped by 1 base and J by 6 bases, with 14 bases between them. CDR3 length: 14 amino acids. CDR3 sequence: CASSLPQQSREQYF. The CDR3 DNA reads as TGCGCCAGCAGCTTGCCCCAACAAAGTCGCGAGCAGTACTTC.

Only a few counts were recorded for this clone. V is TRBV4-1 and J is TRBJ2-3; 14 bases match TRBD2. Trimming at V came to 0 bases and at J to 6 bases, leaving 5 bases not matched to a gene. CDR1 and CDR2 (germline): MGHRA, YSYEKL. The CDR3 spans 17 residues. The CDR3 DNA is TGCGCCAGCAGCCAAGATGGACTAGCGGGAGGTGTGGATACGCAGTATTTT. Translation gives CASSQDGLAGGVDTQYF.

There are many counts of this clone. This chain uses TRBV28 with TRBJ2-1; 7 bases align to TRBD2. The CDR3 spans 14 residues. Trimming removed 6 bases from V and 4 bases from J; junction bases left unmatched: 6. Per the germline V gene, CDR1 is MDHEN and CDR2 is SYDVKM. As DNA, the CDR3 is TGTGCCAGCAGCACTCCTAGCGGATACAATGAGCAGTTCTTC. Amino acid sequence: CASSTPSGYNEQFF. The complete variable domain, with remaining parts taken from reference TRBV28 and TRBJ2-1, reads DVKVTQSSRYLVKRTGEKVFLECVQDMDHENMFWYRQDPGLGLRLIYFSYDVKMKEKGDIPEGYSVSREKKERFSLILESASTNQTSMYLCASSTPSGYNEQFFGPGTRLTVL.

For the CDR3, the DNA is TGCAGCGTGGGCTTCCTGACCGTAAATGAGCAGTTCTTC. It yields the protein CSVGFLTVNEQFF. The chain joins TRBV29-1 to TRBJ2-1; D gene unclear. V shed 6 bases and J shed 7 bases, with 16 bases lying between them. Germline V lookup: CDR1 SQVTM, CDR2 ANQGSEA. The CDR3 is made up of 13 amino acids.

The genes are TRBV13 and TRBJ2-7; 14 bases agree with TRBD2. Germline CDR1 and CDR2: PRHDT and FYEKMQ (reference sequence). There are 19 residues in the CDR3. The ends lost 4 bases at V and 1 base at J; junction bases unmatched: 12. The CDR3 spells CASSSIPGLAGVISYEQYF. The CDR3, as DNA: TGTGCCAGCAGCTCGATTCCGGGACTAGCGGGAGTAATTTCCTACGAGCAGTACTTC.

The chain carries TRBV18 and TRBJ2-2, with no clear D. Deletions cut 6 bases from V and 0 bases from J, with 11 bases between. The germline V gene has CDR1 KGHSH and CDR2 LQKENI. This CDR3 region has 15 residues. The CDR3 DNA sequence: TGTGCCAGCTCCCCCGTGCGGCCGAACACCGGGGAGCTGTTTTTT. Translating it yields CASSPVRPNTGELFF.

The chain recombines TRBV2 with TRBJ1-5, with D unclear. The V end was cut by 2 bases, the J end by 3 bases, with 5 bases between. Germline loops: CDR1 SNHLY, CDR2 FYNNEI. CDR3 length equals 13 residues. CDR3 coding DNA: TGTGCCAGCAGTGAATTTCCCAATCAGCCCCAGCATTTT. Its protein product is CASSEFPNQPQHF.

This CDR3 reads CASSQGGGYSNQPQHF. CDR3 bases: TGTGCCAGCTCACAAGGCGGGGGGTATAGCAATCAGCCCCAGCATTTT. The chain combines TRBV18 with TRBJ1-5, with D possibly being TRBD1 (5 bases). Germline CDR1 is KGHSH and CDR2 is LQKENI. CDR3 length: 16 residues. Trimming left V 4 bases short and J 0 bases short, with 13 bases between. Supplemented by reference TRBV18 and TRBJ1-5, the full variable domain reads NAGVMQNPRHLVRRRGQEARLRCSPMKGHSHVYWYRQLPEEGLKFMVYLQKENIIDESGMPKERFSAEFPKEGPSILRIQQVVRGDSAAYFCASSQGGGYSNQPQHFGDGTRLSIL.

The CDR3 loop is CASSPMAAGTGSEAFF. In DNA form, the CDR3 reads TGTGCCAGCTCACCTATGGCGGCCGGGACGGGATCTGAAGCTTTCTTT. V usage is TRBV18 and J usage is TRBJ1-1; maybe TRBD1 (5 bases). The CDR3 loop spans 16 amino acids. Between the trimmed V and J ends, which lost 3 bases and 6 bases, there was a span of 20 bases. CDR1 and CDR2 (germline): KGHSH, LQKENI.

Of note for this clone: The sample has other DNA sequences that encode this CDR3 too. The chain joins TRBV11-2 to TRBJ1-2; 12 bases fit TRBD1. With 1 base clipped from V and 8 bases from J, the junction kept 5 bases outside the gene matches. The CDR3 spans 15 residues. Germline CDR1 and CDR2: SGHAT and FQNNGV. CDR3 nucleotides: TGTGCCAGCAGCTTAGGGGGACAGGGGGCACGGGGCTACACCTTC. Its translation: CASSLGGQGARGYTF.

The J gene is TRBJ2-7, the V gene TRBV19, with 11 nucleotides matching TRBD2. CDR3 length equals 14 residues. V shed 9 bases and J 3 bases; nucleotides not matched to a gene: 7. The germline gives CDR1 LNHDA, CDR2 SQIVND (reference sequence). CDR3 loop: CARYITSGSYEQYF. CDR3 DNA: TGTGCCAGATATATCACTAGCGGGAGCTACGAGCAGTACTTC.